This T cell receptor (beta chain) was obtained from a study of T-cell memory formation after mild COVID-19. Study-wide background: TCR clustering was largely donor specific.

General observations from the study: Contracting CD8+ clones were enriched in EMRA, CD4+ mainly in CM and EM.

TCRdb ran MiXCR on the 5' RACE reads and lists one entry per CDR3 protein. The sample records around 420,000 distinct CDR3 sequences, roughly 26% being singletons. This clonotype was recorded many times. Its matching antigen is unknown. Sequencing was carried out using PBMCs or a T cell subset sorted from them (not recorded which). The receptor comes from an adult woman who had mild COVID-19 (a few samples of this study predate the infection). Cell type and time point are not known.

This CDR3 is CASRLAVSSYNEQFF. CDR3 sequence (DNA): TGTGCCAGCAGACTAGCGGTCTCGTCCTACAATGAGCAGTTCTTC. This chain connects TRBV5-5 to TRBJ2-1, with 8 bases that match TRBD2. Germline trimming cut 5 bases from V and 1 base from J; bases unmatched to any gene: 5. Per germline, CDR1 SGHKS and CDR2 YYEKEE (reference sequence). The CDR3 length is 15 residues. The full variable domain, in which reference TRBV5-5 and TRBJ2-1 provide the parts outside the CDR3, is DAGVTQSPTHLIKTRGQQVTLRCSPISGHKSVSWYQQVLGQGPQFIFQYYEKEERGRGNFPDRFSARQFPNYSSELNVNALLLGDSALYLCASRLAVSSYNEQFFGPGTRLTVL.